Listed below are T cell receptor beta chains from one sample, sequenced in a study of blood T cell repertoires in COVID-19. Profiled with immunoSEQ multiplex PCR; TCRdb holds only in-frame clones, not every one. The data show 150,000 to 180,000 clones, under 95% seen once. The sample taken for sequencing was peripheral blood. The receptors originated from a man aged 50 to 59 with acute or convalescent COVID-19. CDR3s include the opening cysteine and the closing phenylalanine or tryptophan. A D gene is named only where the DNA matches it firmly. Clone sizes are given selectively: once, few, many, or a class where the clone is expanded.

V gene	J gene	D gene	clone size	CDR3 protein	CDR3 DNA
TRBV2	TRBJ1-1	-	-	CASSEQGQNTEAFF	TGTGCCAGCAGTGAGCAGGGCCAGAACACTGAAGCTTTCTTT
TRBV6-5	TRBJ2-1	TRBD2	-	CASTSGVSYNEQFF	TGTGCCAGTACTAGCGGGGTCTCCTACAATGAGCAGTTCTTC
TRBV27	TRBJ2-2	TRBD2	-	CASSRTSGRLGARAGELFF	TGTGCCAGCAGTAGGACTAGCGGGAGATTGGGGGCGAGGGCCGGGGAGCTGTTTTTT
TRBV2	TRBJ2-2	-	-	CASSGERVGELFF	TGTGCCAGCAGTGGAGAACGGGTCGGGGAGCTGTTTTTT
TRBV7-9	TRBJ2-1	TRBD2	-	CASSLASGGPHEQFF	TGTGCCAGCAGCTTAGCTAGCGGGGGGCCCCATGAGCAGTTCTTC
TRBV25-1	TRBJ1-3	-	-	CASRPGHNSGNTIYF	TGTGCCAGCCGTCCGGGACACAACTCTGGAAACACCATATATTTT
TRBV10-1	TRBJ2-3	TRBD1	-	CASSESDRGVTDTQYF	TGCGCCAGCAGTGAGTCCGACAGGGGAGTAACAGATACGCAGTATTTT
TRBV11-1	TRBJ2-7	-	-	CASSLARAAAYEQYF	TGTGCCAGCAGCTTAGCGAGGGCAGCCGCCTACGAGCAGTACTTC
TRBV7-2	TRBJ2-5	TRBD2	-	CASSFRGEETQYF	TGTGCCAGCAGCTTTCGGGGGGAAGAGACCCAGTACTTC
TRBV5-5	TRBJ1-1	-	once	CASSVWTEGFSTEAFF	TGTGCCAGCAGCGTATGGACAGAGGGGTTTAGCACTGAAGCTTTCTTT
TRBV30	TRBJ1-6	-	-	CAWSLRGTGNNSPLHF	TGTGCCTGGAGTCTCAGGGGAACAGGGAATAATTCACCCCTCCACTTT
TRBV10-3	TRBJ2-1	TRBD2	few	CAINREGRGNEQFF	TGTGCCATCAATCGGGAGGGCAGGGGCAATGAGCAGTTCTTC
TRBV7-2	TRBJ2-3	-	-	CASSLGARAQTDTQYF	TGTGCCAGCAGCTTAGGGGCCCGCGCCCAGACAGATACGCAGTATTTT
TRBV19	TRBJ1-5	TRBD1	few	CASSQTGGNQPQHF	TGTGCCAGTAGTCAGACAGGGGGGAATCAGCCCCAGCATTTT
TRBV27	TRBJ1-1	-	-	CASSLLGEEYTEAFF	TGTGCCAGCAGTTTGCTCGGGGAGGAGTACACTGAAGCTTTCTTT
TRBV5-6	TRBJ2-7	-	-	CASSLGGREQYF	TGTGCCAGCAGCTTGGGGGGGCGCGAGCAGTACTTC
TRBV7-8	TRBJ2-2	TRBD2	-	CASSSPLAGGPNRRELFF	TGTGCCAGCAGCTCCCCTTTGGCGGGAGGACCTAACCGGAGGGAGCTGTTTTTT
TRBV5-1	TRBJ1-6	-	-	CASSLEDRNNSPLHF	TGCGCCAGCAGCTTGGAGGACAGAAATAATTCACCCCTCCACTTT
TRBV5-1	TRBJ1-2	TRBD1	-	CASSLGSGTGSSGYIF	TGCGCCAGCAGCTTGGGCTCCGGGACAGGGAGCAGCGGCTACATCTTC
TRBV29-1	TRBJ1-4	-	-	CSARDNEKLFF	TGCAGCGCGCGGGACAACGAAAAACTGTTTTTT
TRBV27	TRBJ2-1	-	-	CASSLSGDWRQEGGFGNEQFF	TGTGCCAGCAGTTTATCCGGCGATTGGCGGCAGGAAGGAGGTTTTGGCAATGAGCAGTTCTTC
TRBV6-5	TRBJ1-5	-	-	CATSRGNQPQHF	TGTGCCACTTCCCGGGGAAATCAGCCCCAGCATTTT
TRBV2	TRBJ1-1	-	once	CASLLGAGTEAFF	TGTGCCAGCCTTCTAGGGGCCGGCACTGAAGCTTTCTTT
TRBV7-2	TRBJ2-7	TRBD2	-	CASSLAAGGRSSYEQYF	TGTGCCAGCAGCTTAGCGGCTGGCGGGAGGAGCTCCTACGAGCAGTACTTC
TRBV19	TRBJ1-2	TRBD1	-	CASSRQGTGGYTF	TGTGCCAGTAGTAGACAGGGGACAGGCGGCTACACCTTC